The subject of this entry is one TCR beta chain. The target antigen is unknown. The data stem from a study of graft-versus-host responses after intestinal transplantation. V was trimmed by 7 bases and J by 6 bases, leaving 16 bases between them. Per the germline V gene, CDR1 is SNHLY and CDR2 is FYNNEI. CDR3 length equals 13 residues. Produced via immunoSEQ multiplex PCR; TCRdb's table is partial and in-frame only. The table lists tens of thousands of clones, 91% of them singletons. The source of this sequence is a human donor who received an intestinal transplant. V is TRBV2 and J is TRBJ2-7; D may be TRBD1 (6 bases). Sample: unstimulated CD4+ T cells sorted from spleen or lymph node cells, taken before intestinal transplant. CDR3 DNA sequence: TGTGCCAGCAAGGGACAAGGGTTGGGCGAGCAGTACTTC. Amino acid sequence: CASKGQGLGEQYF.